The sequence of this T cell receptor (beta chain) was determined in a study of cytomegalovirus exposure and HLA in healthy donors. V was clipped by 4 bases and J by 5 bases; unmatched bases: 7. Germline CDR1 reads SNHLY; CDR2 reads FYNNEI. CDR3 length: 14 amino acids. On this clone: Its antigen is not known.

The PCR made use of 60 Vbeta and 13 Jbeta primers. This table comes from immunoSEQ multiplex PCR, and its TCRdb copy is limited to in-frame clones, with some not included. The profile shows about 150,000 clones, approximately 81% of them singletons. Study-wide findings and caveats: Accounts indicate the classifier identified cytomegalovirus status with strong specificity and sensitivity.

This chain uses TRBV2 with TRBJ2-7; TRBD1 aligns across 8 bases. This clonotype was obtained from a woman aged 18-29 years in good health and CMV-seronegative. The sample consisted of PBMCs. The CDR3 nucleotides read TGTGCCAGCAGTGCTAATGGACAGGGAGACGAGCAGTACTTC. Its translation: CASSANGQGDEQYF.